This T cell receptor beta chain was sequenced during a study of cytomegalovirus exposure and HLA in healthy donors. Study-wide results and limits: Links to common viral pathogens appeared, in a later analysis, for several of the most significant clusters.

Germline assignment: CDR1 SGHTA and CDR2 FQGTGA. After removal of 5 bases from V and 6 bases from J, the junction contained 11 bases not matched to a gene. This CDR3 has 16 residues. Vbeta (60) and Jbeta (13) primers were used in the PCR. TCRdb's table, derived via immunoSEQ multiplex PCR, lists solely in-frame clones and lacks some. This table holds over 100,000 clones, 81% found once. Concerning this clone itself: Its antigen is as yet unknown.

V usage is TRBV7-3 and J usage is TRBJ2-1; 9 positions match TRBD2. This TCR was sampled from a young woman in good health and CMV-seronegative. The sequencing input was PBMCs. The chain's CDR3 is CASSPAGAGGINEQFF. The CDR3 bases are TGTGCCAGCAGCCCCGCCGGAGCGGGAGGCATCAATGAGCAGTTCTTC.